The entry below describes one T cell receptor beta chain. In this sample, this clonotype turned up a few times. The antigen it recognizes is unknown. Base qualities are not provided; no much larger clone lies one nucleotide away. Instrument used: Illumina HiSeq 1500. TCRdb reprocessing: public reads trimmed at Q25 with fastp, clones called with MiXCR, in-frame beta chains kept. CDR3 protein sequences are deduplicated, and each keeps its most common genes and DNA. The sample table lists under 200,000 distinct CDR3 sequences, over 15% of them with a count of one. The ten biggest clones cover around a sixth of the sample. These data are taken from a study of T cell repertoires in cytomegalovirus infection (dated by TCRdb to the late 2010s). Broadly, across the study: The HLA type of each donor mattered for the analysis, because public TCR beta signatures pointed to carriage of CMV infection along with the matching HLA type. Here is what the overall study found, with its caveats: Cumulative frequency of public TCR beta family members discriminated carriers of CMV infection plus the relevant HLA type in this cohort and an independent roughly 340-donor cohort. The ex vivo response was dominated by HLA-C-restricted CMV-specific TCR beta clonotypes, which also provided the single most frequent clonotype in two of eight donors.

What was sequenced was CD8+ T cells from PBMCs. This sequence originates from a human donor in good health (CMV status not recorded). Some clones in this sample may be carry-over from other donors' samples.

The DNA sequence is given as TGTGCCAGCAGTCGGGACAGGGATCGATTCGAGCAGTACTTC. It encodes CASSRDRDRFEQYF. The chain links TRBV6-1 with TRBJ2-7, and 9 bases in between align with TRBD1. The germline V gene provides CDR1 MNHNS and CDR2 SASEGT. Inclusive of the bounding cysteine and phenylalanine, the CDR3 is 14 residues long. Only the CDR3 DNA is retained, 42 bases long and in frame from the first base. Germline trimming: 5 bases from V, 6 bases from J; junction bases outside gene matches: 8.